The rows below give T cell receptor beta chains drawn from one sample of a study of blood T cell repertoires in COVID-19. The table came from immunoSEQ multiplex PCR; TCRdb's copy has only in-frame clones and leaves some out. The sample has about 250,000 clones, just over 85% seen once. The material sequenced was PBMCs or T cells enriched from blood (not recorded which). The receptors stem from a man aged 40-49 years who had recovered from COVID-19. CDR3s leave out the opening cysteine and the closing phenylalanine or tryptophan. Each record gives: J gene, V gene, CDR3 protein.

j_call: TRBJ1-5; v_call: TRBV28; cdr3_aa: ASRQGGSNQPQH
j_call: TRBJ1-5; v_call: TRBV10-2; cdr3_aa: ASSGAGGQPQH
j_call: TRBJ2-1; v_call: TRBV5-8; cdr3_aa: ASSLDFDNEQF
j_call: TRBJ2-2; v_call: TRBV28; cdr3_aa: AGKLAGGPGELF
j_call: TRBJ2-5; v_call: TRBV19; cdr3_aa: ASSIVSGRAETQY
j_call: TRBJ1-2; v_call: TRBV18; cdr3_aa: ASSLTGEGFYGYT
j_call: TRBJ2-1; v_call: TRBV3-1/TRBV3-2; cdr3_aa: ASSLRISGASSYNEQF
j_call: TRBJ2-7; v_call: TRBV28; cdr3_aa: ASSPQTYEQY
j_call: TRBJ1-6; v_call: TRBV19; cdr3_aa: ASSSGERTPLH
j_call: TRBJ2-2; v_call: TRBV9; cdr3_aa: ASSVRIPGLSLVGELF